This note documents a single T cell receptor beta chain sequence. Trimming took off 2 bases at V and 2 bases at J, with 12 bases between the two ends. There are 15 residues in the CDR3. CDR1 SGHRS and CDR2 YFSETQ come from the germline V gene. This specimen comes from a study of blood T cell repertoires in COVID-19. Profiled with immunoSEQ multiplex PCR; TCRdb holds only in-frame clones, not every one. The sample yields 43,000 or so clones, about 87% seen once. The TCR comes from a man aged 55-75 years with active COVID-19. Sequenced sample: peripheral blood. V usage is TRBV5-1 and J usage is TRBJ2-3; D may be TRBD1 (5 bases). The CDR3 loop reads CASSFKGSLTDTQYF. CDR3 DNA sequence: TGCGCCAGCAGCTTCAAGGGGTCCCTCACAGATACGCAGTATTTT.